Detailed here is one T cell receptor (beta chain). The data belong to a study of T cell responses to AZD1222 COVID-19 vaccine. This CDR3 region has 13 residues. The V gene's germline CDR1 is MNHEY and CDR2 SVGAGI. Trimming pared 4 bases from V and 5 bases from J, leaving 9 bases between. Using immunoSEQ multiplex PCR, the repertoire was profiled, and TCRdb retains in-frame clones only, with some absent. In the table there are about 140,000 clones, 80% to 95% of which are singletons. The chain combines TRBV6-5 with TRBJ1-5; TRBD1 might be the D (5 bases). The clonotype comes from an adult in good health. The sample consisted of peripheral blood, taken on day 0 of MenACWY control vaccination. The CDR3 bases are TGTGCCAGCAGTTGGGCACAGGATCAGCCCCAGCATTTT. This codes for CASSWAQDQPQHF.